This record looks at one T cell receptor beta chain sequence and its context. Trimming took 0 bases from V and 10 from J, leaving 11 bases between them. The CDR3 spans 14 residues. Germline CDR1 is SGDLS and CDR2 is YYNGEE. Using immunoSEQ multiplex PCR, the repertoire was profiled, and TCRdb retains in-frame clones only, with some absent. The table lists roughly 120,000 clones, about 93% of them singletons. The sample comes from a study of control samples from healthy donors and cancer patients. The V gene is TRBV9, the J gene TRBJ1-6, with D uncertain. This receptor was obtained from a man aged 25-40 years in good health. The sequenced material came from blood. The CDR3 DNA is TGTGCCAGCAGCGTAGGAGGGTCGGGCTCACCCCTCCACTTT. It encodes CASSVGGSGSPLHF.